One and the same sample provided the 5 T cell receptor beta chains below, sequenced in a study of control samples from healthy donors and cancer patients. Generated by immunoSEQ multiplex PCR, the TCRdb table keeps only in-frame clones and is missing some. Here the sample spans 90,000 to 100,000 clones, around 85% being singletons. Sequenced sample: PBMCs. These receptors were collected from a man in his 70s with lung cancer.

The chain joins TRBV25-1 to TRBJ1-5; a weak D match, TRBD1 (6 bases). This CDR3 is built from 14 residues. CDR1 and CDR2 from the germline V gene are MGHDK and SYGVNS. Trimming took 8 bases from V and 2 from J, leaving 13 bases between them. The CDR3 sequence is CASSTGSGNQPQHF. The CDR3 DNA reads as TGTGCCAGCTCTACAGGGAGCGGCAATCAGCCCCAGCATTTT.

The chain links TRBV29-1 to TRBJ1-1, with 7 nucleotides matching TRBD1. This CDR3 region has 12 residues. Trimming at V came to 6 bases and at J to 4 bases, leaving 5 bases not matched to a gene. CDR1 and CDR2 from the germline V gene are SQVTM and ANQGSEA. CDR3 DNA sequence: TGCAGCGTGTACAGGGGCAGCACTGAAGCTTTCTTT. Protein product: CSVYRGSTEAFF.

J is TRBJ1-2 and V is TRBV5-5; D remains unclear. V was cut by 7 bases and J by 0 bases, with 10 bases left in between. From germline, CDR1 is SGHKS and CDR2 YYEKEE (reference sequence). The CDR3 runs 13 residues. The CDR3 nucleotides read TGTGCCAGCGGTACAGTATCTAACTATGGCTACACCTTC. Residues: CASGTVSNYGYTF.

The chain combines TRBV5-4 with TRBJ2-3; D possibly corresponds to TRBD1 (5 bases). V gave up 0 bases and J gave up 7 bases, with 6 bases separating them. The CDR3 spans 12 residues. The germline V gene encodes CDR1 SGHNT and CDR2 YYREEE (reference sequence). CDR3 in amino acids: CASSLGTNTQYF. In DNA, the CDR3 is TGTGCCAGCAGCTTGGGGACAAATACGCAGTATTTT.

V and J are TRBV11-1 and TRBJ1-2, with 9 bases matching TRBD1. J gave up 2 bases and V 5 bases, and 3 bases lay outside the gene matches. The CDR3 extends over 14 amino acids. Germline V CDR1 and CDR2: SGHAT, FQDESV (reference sequence). The CDR3 DNA sequence: TGTGCCAGCAGCCCTGGGACAGGGAACTATGGCTACACCTTC. It is translated as CASSPGTGNYGYTF.